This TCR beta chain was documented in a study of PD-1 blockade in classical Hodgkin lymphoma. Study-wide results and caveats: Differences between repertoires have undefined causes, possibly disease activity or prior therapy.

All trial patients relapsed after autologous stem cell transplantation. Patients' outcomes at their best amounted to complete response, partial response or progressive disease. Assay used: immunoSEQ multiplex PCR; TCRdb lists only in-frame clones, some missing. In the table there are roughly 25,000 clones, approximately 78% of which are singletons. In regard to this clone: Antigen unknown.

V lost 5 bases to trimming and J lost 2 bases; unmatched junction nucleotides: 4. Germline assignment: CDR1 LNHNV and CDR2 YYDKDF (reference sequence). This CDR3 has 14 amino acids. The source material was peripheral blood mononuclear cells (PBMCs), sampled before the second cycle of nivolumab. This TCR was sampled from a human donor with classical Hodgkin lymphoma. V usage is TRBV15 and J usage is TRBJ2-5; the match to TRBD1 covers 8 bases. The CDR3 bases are TGTGCCACCAGCCCAGGGGGCGGACAAGAGACCCAGTACTTC. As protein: CATSPGGGQETQYF. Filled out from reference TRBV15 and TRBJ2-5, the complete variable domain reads DAMVIQNPRYQVTQFGKPVTLSCSQTLNHNVMYWYQQKSSQAPKLLFHYYDKDFNNEADTPDNFQSRRPNTSFCFLDIRSPGLGDTAMYLCATSPGGGQETQYFGPGTRLLVL.